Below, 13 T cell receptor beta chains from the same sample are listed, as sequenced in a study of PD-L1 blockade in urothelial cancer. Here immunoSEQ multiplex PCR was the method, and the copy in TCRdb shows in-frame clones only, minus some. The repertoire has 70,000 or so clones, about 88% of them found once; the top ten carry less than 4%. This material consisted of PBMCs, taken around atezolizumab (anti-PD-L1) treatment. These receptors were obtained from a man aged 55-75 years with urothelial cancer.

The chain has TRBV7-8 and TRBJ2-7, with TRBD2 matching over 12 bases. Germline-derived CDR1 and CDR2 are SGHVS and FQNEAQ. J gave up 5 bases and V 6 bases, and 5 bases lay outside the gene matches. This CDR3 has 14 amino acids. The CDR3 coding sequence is TGTGCCAGCAGACGGACTAGCGGGATCGACGAGCAGTACTTC. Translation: CASRRTSGIDEQYF.

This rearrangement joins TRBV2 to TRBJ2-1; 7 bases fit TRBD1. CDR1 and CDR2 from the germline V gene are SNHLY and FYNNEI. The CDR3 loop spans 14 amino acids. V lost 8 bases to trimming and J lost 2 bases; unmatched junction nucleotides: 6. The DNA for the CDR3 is TGTGCCAGCTCGGGACAGCTCCCCTACAATGAGCAGTTCTTC. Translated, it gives CASSGQLPYNEQFF.

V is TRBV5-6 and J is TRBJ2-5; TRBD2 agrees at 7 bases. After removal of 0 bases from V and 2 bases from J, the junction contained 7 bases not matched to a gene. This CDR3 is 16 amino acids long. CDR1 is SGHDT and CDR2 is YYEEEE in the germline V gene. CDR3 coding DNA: TGTGCCAGCAGCTTGGCCGGGCTAGCGGCGCAAGAGACCCAGTACTTC. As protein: CASSLAGLAAQETQYF. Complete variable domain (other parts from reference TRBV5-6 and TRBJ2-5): DAGVTQSPTHLIKTRGQQVTLRCSPKSGHDTVSWYQQALGQGPQFIFQYYEEEERQRGNFPDRFSGHQFPNYSSELNVNALLLGDSALYLCASSLAGLAAQETQYFGPGTRLLVL.

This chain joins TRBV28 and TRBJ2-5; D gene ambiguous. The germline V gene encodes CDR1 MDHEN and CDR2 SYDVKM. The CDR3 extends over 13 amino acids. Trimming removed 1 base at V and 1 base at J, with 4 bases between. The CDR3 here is CASSLFVQETQYF. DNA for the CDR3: TGTGCCAGCAGTTTATTCGTCCAAGAGACCCAGTACTTC.

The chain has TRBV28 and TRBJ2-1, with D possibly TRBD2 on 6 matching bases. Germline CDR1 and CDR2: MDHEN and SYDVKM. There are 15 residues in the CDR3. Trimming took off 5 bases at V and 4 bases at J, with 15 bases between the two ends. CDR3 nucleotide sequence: TGTGCCAGCAGTCCCGCCCGGGGAGGATACAATGAGCAGTTCTTC. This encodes CASSPARGGYNEQFF.

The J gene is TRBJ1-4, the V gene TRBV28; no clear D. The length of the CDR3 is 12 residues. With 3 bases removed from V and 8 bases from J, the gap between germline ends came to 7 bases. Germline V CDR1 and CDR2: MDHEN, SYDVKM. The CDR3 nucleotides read TGTGCCAGCAGTTTGCGACTCGAAAAACTGTTTTTT. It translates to CASSLRLEKLFF.

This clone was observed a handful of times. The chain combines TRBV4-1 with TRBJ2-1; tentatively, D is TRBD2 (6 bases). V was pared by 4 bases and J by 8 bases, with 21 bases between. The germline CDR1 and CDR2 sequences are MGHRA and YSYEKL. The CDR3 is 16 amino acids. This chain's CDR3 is CASSRQTRLSSDEQFF. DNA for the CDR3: TGCGCCAGCAGCCGCCAGACTAGACTTTCCTCCGATGAGCAGTTCTTC.

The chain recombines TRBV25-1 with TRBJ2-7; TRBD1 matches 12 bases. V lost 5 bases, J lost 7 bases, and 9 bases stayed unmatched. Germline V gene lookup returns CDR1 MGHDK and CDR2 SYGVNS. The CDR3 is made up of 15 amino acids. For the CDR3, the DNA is TGTGCCAGCAGTAACCCCGGGACAGGGGGCGAGGAGCAGTACTTC. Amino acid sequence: CASSNPGTGGEEQYF.

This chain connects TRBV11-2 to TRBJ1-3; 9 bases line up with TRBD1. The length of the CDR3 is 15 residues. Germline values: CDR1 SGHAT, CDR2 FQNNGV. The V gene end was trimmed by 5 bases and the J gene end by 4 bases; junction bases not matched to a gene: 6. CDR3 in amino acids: CASSKGTGQGNTIYF. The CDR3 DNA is TGTGCCAGCAGCAAAGGGACAGGGCAGGGAAACACCATATATTTT. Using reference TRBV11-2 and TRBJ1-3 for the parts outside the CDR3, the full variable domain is EAGVAQSPRYKIIEKRQSVAFWCNPISGHATLYWYQQILGQGPKLLIQFQNNGVVDDSQLPKDRFSAERLKGVDSTLKIQPAKLEDSAVYLCASSKGTGQGNTIYFGEGSWLTVV.

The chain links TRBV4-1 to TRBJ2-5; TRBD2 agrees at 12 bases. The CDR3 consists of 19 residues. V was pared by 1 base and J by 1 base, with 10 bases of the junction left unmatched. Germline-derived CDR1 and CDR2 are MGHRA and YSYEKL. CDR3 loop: CASSQGGLAGRGLQETQYF. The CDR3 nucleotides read TGCGCCAGCAGCCAAGGGGGACTAGCGGGTAGAGGCCTCCAAGAGACCCAGTACTTC.

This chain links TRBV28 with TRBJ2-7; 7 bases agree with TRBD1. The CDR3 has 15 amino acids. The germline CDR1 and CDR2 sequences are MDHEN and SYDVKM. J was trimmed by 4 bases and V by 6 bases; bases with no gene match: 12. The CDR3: CASSKTQGFTYEQYF. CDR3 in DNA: TGTGCCAGCAGCAAAACACAGGGGTTCACATACGAGCAGTACTTC.

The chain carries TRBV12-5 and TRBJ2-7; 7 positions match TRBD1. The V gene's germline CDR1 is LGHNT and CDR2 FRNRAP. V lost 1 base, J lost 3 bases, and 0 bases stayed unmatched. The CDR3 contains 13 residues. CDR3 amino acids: CASGLGQGYEQYF. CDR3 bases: TGTGCTAGTGGTTTGGGACAGGGCTACGAGCAGTACTTC.

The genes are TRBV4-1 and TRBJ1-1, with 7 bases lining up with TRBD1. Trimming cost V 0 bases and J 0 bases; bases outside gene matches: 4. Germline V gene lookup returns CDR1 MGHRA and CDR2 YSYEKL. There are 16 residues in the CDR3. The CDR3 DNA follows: TGCGCCAGCAGCCAAGACTCTGGACAGGTGAACACTGAAGCTTTCTTT. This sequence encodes CASSQDSGQVNTEAFF.